This is a list of T cell receptor beta chains from one sample in a study of blood T cell repertoires in COVID-19. Assay: immunoSEQ multiplex PCR; the TCRdb copy retains only in-frame clones and omits some. Of about 380,000 clones in the sample, roughly 86% were seen once. The sample taken for sequencing was PBMCs or T cells enriched from blood (not recorded which). The receptors were gathered from a man between 25 and 39 years old who had recovered from COVID-19. CDR3s include the opening cysteine and the closing phenylalanine or tryptophan. Each record gives: CDR3 DNA, CDR3 protein, clone size, D gene, J gene, V gene. The D gene is left open where the match is weak. Only part of the rows carry a size: once, few, many, or a class if the clone is expanded.

cdr3_nt: TGTGCCAGCAGCAGACAGGGGAACACCATATATTTT
cdr3_aa: CASSRQGNTIYF
clone_size: .
d_call: TRBD1
j_call: TRBJ1-3
v_call: TRBV7-9

cdr3_nt: TGTGCCAGCAGTCCCTTAGGACAGGGGGCCTACGAGCAGTACTTC
cdr3_aa: CASSPLGQGAYEQYF
clone_size: .
d_call: TRBD1
j_call: TRBJ2-7
v_call: TRBV6-5

cdr3_nt: TGTGCCAGCAGCCGGCTGATGAACACTGAAGCTTTCTTT
cdr3_aa: CASSRLMNTEAFF
clone_size: .
d_call: .
j_call: TRBJ1-1
v_call: TRBV14

cdr3_nt: TGTGCCAGCAGCCCCAGACTAGCGGGGTACAATGAGCAGTTCTTC
cdr3_aa: CASSPRLAGYNEQFF
clone_size: .
d_call: TRBD2
j_call: TRBJ2-1
v_call: TRBV9

cdr3_nt: TGTGCCAGCAGTTTAGGAGAGGGTGGCTACACCTTC
cdr3_aa: CASSLGEGGYTF
clone_size: .
d_call: .
j_call: TRBJ1-2
v_call: TRBV12-3/TRBV12-4

cdr3_nt: TGTGCCAGCACAGAGGGGGGGCGAGGTCCAGATACGCAGTATTTT
cdr3_aa: CASTEGGRGPDTQYF
clone_size: .
d_call: .
j_call: TRBJ2-3
v_call: TRBV9

cdr3_nt: TGCAGCGCTGGCCCCTTCGACAGGGCTGGAAACACCATATATTTT
cdr3_aa: CSAGPFDRAGNTIYF
clone_size: .
d_call: TRBD1
j_call: TRBJ1-3
v_call: TRBV29-1

cdr3_nt: TGTGCCAGCAAAGACAGGAACTACGAGCAGTACTTC
cdr3_aa: CASKDRNYEQYF
clone_size: .
d_call: .
j_call: TRBJ2-7
v_call: TRBV19

cdr3_nt: TGCAGCGTTAACCGCGGTAGCACAGATACGCAGTATTTT
cdr3_aa: CSVNRGSTDTQYF
clone_size: once
d_call: .
j_call: TRBJ2-3
v_call: TRBV29-1

cdr3_nt: TGTGCCAGCAGCCGGACAGAATTGACCTACGAGCAGTACTTC
cdr3_aa: CASSRTELTYEQYF
clone_size: .
d_call: .
j_call: TRBJ2-7
v_call: TRBV6-6

cdr3_nt: TGTGCCAGCAGCCAGTTACAAGAGACCCAGTACTTC
cdr3_aa: CASSQLQETQYF
clone_size: .
d_call: .
j_call: TRBJ2-5
v_call: TRBV3-1/TRBV3-2

cdr3_nt: TGTGCCAGCACGGCAGGGCCCTATAATTCACCCCTCCACTTT
cdr3_aa: CASTAGPYNSPLHF
clone_size: .
d_call: .
j_call: TRBJ1-6
v_call: TRBV2

cdr3_nt: TGTGCCAGCACCTCCGGGACAGGGACCTACCGGGCGAACACTGAAGCTTTCTTT
cdr3_aa: CASTSGTGTYRANTEAFF
clone_size: few
d_call: TRBD1
j_call: TRBJ1-1
v_call: TRBV27

cdr3_nt: TGTGCCAGCAGTGGGGCTGGGACAGGGGGTGATCAGCCCCAGCATTTT
cdr3_aa: CASSGAGTGGDQPQHF
clone_size: once
d_call: TRBD1
j_call: TRBJ1-5
v_call: TRBV6-1

cdr3_nt: TGCGCCAGCAGCCAATGGGTGACTCCGAGCTCCTACAATGAGCAGTTCTTC
cdr3_aa: CASSQWVTPSSYNEQFF
clone_size: .
d_call: .
j_call: TRBJ2-1
v_call: TRBV4-3

cdr3_nt: TGTGCCTGGAGATCTCAGGGATACGAAAAACTGTTTTTT
cdr3_aa: CAWRSQGYEKLFF
clone_size: .
d_call: .
j_call: TRBJ1-4
v_call: TRBV30

cdr3_nt: TGTGCTAGTGGTCGAGCAGGGGTTCAGCCCCAGCATTTT
cdr3_aa: CASGRAGVQPQHF
clone_size: .
d_call: .
j_call: TRBJ1-5
v_call: TRBV12-5